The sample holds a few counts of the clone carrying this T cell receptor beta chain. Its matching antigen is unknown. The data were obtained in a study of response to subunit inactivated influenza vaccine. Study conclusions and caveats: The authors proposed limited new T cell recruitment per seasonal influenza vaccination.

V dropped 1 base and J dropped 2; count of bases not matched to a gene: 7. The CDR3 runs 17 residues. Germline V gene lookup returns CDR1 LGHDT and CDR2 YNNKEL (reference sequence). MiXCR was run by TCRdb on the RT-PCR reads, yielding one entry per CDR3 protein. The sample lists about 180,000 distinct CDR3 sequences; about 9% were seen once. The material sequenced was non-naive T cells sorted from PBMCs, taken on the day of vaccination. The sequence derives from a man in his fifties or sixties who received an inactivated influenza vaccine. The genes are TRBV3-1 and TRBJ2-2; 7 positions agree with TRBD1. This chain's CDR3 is CASSQVNAGGNTGELFF. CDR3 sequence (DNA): TGTGCCAGCAGCCAAGTGAACGCAGGGGGTAACACCGGGGAGCTGTTTTTT.